This TCR beta chain emerged from a study of T-cell reconstitution after alpha-beta-depleted transplantation in children. Trimming removed 3 bases from V and 2 bases from J, with 5 bases in between. The CDR3 is 12 residues long. CDR1 and CDR2 (germline): SEHNR, FQNEAQ (reference sequence). This clonotype was counted many times. This sample's TCRbeta library carried unique molecular identifier barcodes. TCRdb analysed the PCR reads with MiXCR anew, one entry per CDR3 protein. The table records fewer than 25,000 distinct CDR3 sequences, roughly 10% of them present only once. Sequencing was performed on PBMCs from the stem cell graft donor, taken from the stem cell graft. The genes are TRBV7-9 and TRBJ2-7, with D hard to call. The receptor comes from a human donor who donated a stem cell graft to a child with chronic granulomatous disease. The DNA of the CDR3 is TGTGCCAGCAGCTTGGACCCCTACGAGCAGTACTTC. Translating it yields CASSLDPYEQYF.